This T cell receptor (beta chain) is from a study of response to subunit inactivated influenza vaccine. With respect to this clonotype: Its target is unknown.

Study results and caveats: Each seasonal influenza vaccination, the authors suggested, recruits few new T cells.

Each CDR3 protein gets one entry after TCRdb re-called the RT-PCR reads with MiXCR. The table has approximately 170,000 distinct CDR3 sequences, approximately 15% seen once. This clonotype was sampled from a man aged 50 or older who received an inactivated influenza vaccine. Sequences were derived from CD8+ T cells sorted from PBMCs, sampled roughly 5 days after vaccination.

The CDR3 spells CASSLTSHLADTQYF. The CDR3 DNA is TGTGCCAGCAGCCTGACTAGCCATCTGGCCGATACGCAGTATTTT. V is TRBV11-1 and J is TRBJ2-3; 7 nucleotides match TRBD2. The CDR3 extends over 15 amino acids. Germline CDR1 and CDR2: SGHAT and FQDESV (reference sequence). The ends lost 5 bases at V and 6 bases at J; junction bases unmatched: 11.